The source of this T cell receptor beta chain is a study of shared T cell receptors in the human thymus. This CDR3 spans 17 amino acids. Germline assignment: CDR1 MNHEY and CDR2 SMNVEV (reference sequence). With V trimmed by 5 bases and J by 4 bases, 12 bases remained unmatched. The assay was immunoSEQ multiplex PCR, and TCRdb's table has in-frame clones only and misses some. The repertoire includes roughly 660,000 clones, around nine tenths of them detected once, and about 0.01% sits in the top ten. These same data were also listed under a study on human thymus T cells.

Input material: thymocytes. The V gene is TRBV27, the J gene TRBJ2-1, with 9 bases aligning to TRBD2. The clonotype was recovered from a boy younger than two with a congenital heart defect. DNA for the CDR3: TGTGCCAGCAGTCCCCCCCCGACTAGCGGTAGTTACAATGAGCAGTTCTTC. Protein product: CASSPPPTSGSYNEQFF.